One TCR beta chain is described in this entry. Its recognized antigen is unknown. No quality values exist for individual bases; no much larger clone is one base distant. The germline ends are 6 bases apart after V is trimmed by 0 bases and J by 0 bases. In the germline V gene, CDR1 corresponds to SGHDN and CDR2 to FVKESK. Including cysteine and phenylalanine, the CDR3 has 15 amino acids. Only the CDR3 portion is preserved as DNA: 45 bases, with reading frame beginning at the first base. TCRbeta CDR3 regions were amplified from genomic DNA by means of the immunoSEQ Assay, a bias-controlled multiplex PCR. The authors processed their data as follows. The number of nucleated cells in each sample was estimated by amplification of reference gene primers within the assay. To quantify the absolute abundance of each unique TCRbeta CDR3 rearrangement, sequence reads were collapsed and filtered. For each sample, productive Simpson clonality was calculated by taking the square root of Simpson's diversity index across productive rearrangements. Here the immuneACCESS table is served through TCRdb, limited to in-frame sequences with V and J called. Missing clones are a known gap in these copies; in checked studies unresolved V genes cover under half, and the rest lacks a known reason. D and trimming come from the DNA, and the V and J calls and clone size come from that table. This sample gives over 70,000 clones in total; 90% of them show up just once. The ten largest account for about 6.3% of the sample.

The data were taken from a study of blood T cell repertoires in COVID-19 (dated by TCRdb to 2020 to 2021). Looking at the study overall: Collaborator samples came from the United States, Italy and Spain and covered acute and convalescent phases of COVID-19. The repertoires were released in a freely available public database intended as a resource for research on the immune response to SARS-CoV-2. Sample metadata almost always included a de-identified subject ID, COVID-19 status, age in years and sex. Samples were obtained from the ongoing ImmuneRACE study (first 160 participants) and from about 1,300 subjects provided by 6 global collaborators. The material from the prospective study consisted of cDNA or gDNA derived from T cells, B-cell-depleted T cells, or PBMCs. Where available, HLA class I and class II types were taken from metadata supplied by the sample provider and were not determined by assay-based typing. Subjects who had been exposed to COVID-19, were actively infected with it, or had recovered from it provided the deeply sampled blood TCRbeta repertoires that made up the dataset. Findings and caveats that apply to the study as a whole: How much clinical and demographic metadata was included differed by source and by participant, and the metadata was provided uncurated.

One collaborating source in Seattle enrolled patients while the patients were actively infected and followed the patients over time throughout the course of disease. Whole blood was collected in K2EDTA tubes by collaborating institutions according to the institutions' own protocols. For TCRbeta analysis, collaborator samples were shipped as frozen whole blood, as isolated PBMCs, or as DNA extracted from either sample type. This sequence was found in a man younger than 35 with COVID-19, enrolled during active disease. Sequences were obtained from peripheral blood. The chain uses TRBV14 and TRBJ2-1; there is no confident call for the D gene. The nucleotide sequence is TGTGCCAGCAGCCAAGACGCTAGCTCCTACAATGAGCAGTTCTTC. Translated, it reads CASSQDASSYNEQFF. Where the CDR3 stops, the reference TRBV14 and TRBJ2-1 genes take over; the full variable domain is EAGVTQFPSHSVIEKGQTVTLRCDPISGHDNLYWYRRVMGKEIKFLLHFVKESKQDESGMPNNRFLAERTGGTYSTLKVQPAELEDSGVYFCASSQDASSYNEQFFGPGTRLTVL.